One and the same sample provided the 3 T cell receptor beta chains below, sequenced in a study of T cell responses to AZD1222 COVID-19 vaccine. Generated by immunoSEQ multiplex PCR, the TCRdb table keeps only in-frame clones and is missing some. The sample has about 150,000 clones, 90% seen once; the top ten hold about 1.4%. The material was peripheral blood, obtained 28 days after the second AZD1222 dose. Every receptor here comes from an adult who received the AZD1222 COVID-19 vaccine.

This rearrangement joins TRBV6-2 or TRBV6-3 to TRBJ2-1; D ambiguous. The CDR3 covers 12 residues. V was shortened by 6 bases and J by 10 bases, with 13 bases between the two germline ends. CDR1 and CDR2 from the germline V gene are MNHEY and SVGEGT. CDR3 residues: CASSGPPGEQFF. The CDR3 region has the DNA TGTGCCAGCAGCGGCCCCCCTGGGGAGCAGTTCTTC.

The gene calls are TRBV28 and TRBJ1-1; D remains ambiguous. The CDR3 runs 15 residues. V was trimmed by 2 bases and J by 5 bases, leaving 15 bases between them. The germline CDR1 and CDR2 sequences are MDHEN and SYDVKM. This chain's CDR3 is CASSLRQTRGTEAFF. CDR3 coding DNA: TGTGCCAGCAGTTTACGGCAAACCCGAGGGACTGAAGCTTTCTTT.

The chain links TRBV15 to TRBJ1-1, with a possible D match to TRBD1 (5 bases). CDR3 size: 15 residues. The germline V gene encodes CDR1 LNHNV and CDR2 YYDKDF (reference sequence). The V end lost 4 bases, the J end lost 0 bases, and 12 bases lay between the germline ends. The CDR3 sequence: CATSIFKQVNTEAFF. In nucleotides, the CDR3 is TGTGCCACCAGCATCTTTAAACAGGTGAACACTGAAGCTTTCTTT.